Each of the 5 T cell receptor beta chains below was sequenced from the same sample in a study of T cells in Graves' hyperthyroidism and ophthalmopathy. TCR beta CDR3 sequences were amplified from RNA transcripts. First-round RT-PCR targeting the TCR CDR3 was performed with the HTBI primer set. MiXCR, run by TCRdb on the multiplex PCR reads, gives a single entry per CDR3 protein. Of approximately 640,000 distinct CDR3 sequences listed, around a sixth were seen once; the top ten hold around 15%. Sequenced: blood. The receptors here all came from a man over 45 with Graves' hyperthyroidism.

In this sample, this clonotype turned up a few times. CDR3 sequence (DNA): TGTGCCAGCAGCCCCCCTATAAACTACAATGAGCAGTTCTTC. Protein: CASSPPINYNEQFF. The chain employs TRBV3-1 and TRBJ2-1, with D uncertain. Germline CDR1 reads LGHDT; CDR2 reads YNNKEL (reference sequence). The CDR3 has 14 residues. The V and J ends lost 4 bases and 3 bases respectively, with 10 bases between them.

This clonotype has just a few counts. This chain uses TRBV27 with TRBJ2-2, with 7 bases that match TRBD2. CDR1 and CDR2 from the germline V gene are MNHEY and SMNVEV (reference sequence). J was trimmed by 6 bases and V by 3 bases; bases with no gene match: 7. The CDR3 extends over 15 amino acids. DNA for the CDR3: TGTGCCAGCAGTTTGGGCGGGGGACGGTCCGGGGAGCTGTTTTTT. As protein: CASSLGGGRSGELFF.

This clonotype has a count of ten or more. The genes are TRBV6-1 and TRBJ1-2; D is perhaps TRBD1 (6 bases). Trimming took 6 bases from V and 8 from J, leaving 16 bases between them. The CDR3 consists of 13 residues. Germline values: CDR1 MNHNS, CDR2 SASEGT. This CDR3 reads CASSSTGSEGYTF. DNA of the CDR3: TGTGCCAGCAGCTCCACAGGGTCGGAAGGCTACACCTTC.

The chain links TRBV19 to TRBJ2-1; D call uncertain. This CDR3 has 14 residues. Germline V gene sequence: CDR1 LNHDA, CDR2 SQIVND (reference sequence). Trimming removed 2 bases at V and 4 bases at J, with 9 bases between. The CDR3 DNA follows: TGTGCCAGTAGTATAAGCCAGGCATACAATGAGCAGTTCTTC. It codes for CASSISQAYNEQFF.

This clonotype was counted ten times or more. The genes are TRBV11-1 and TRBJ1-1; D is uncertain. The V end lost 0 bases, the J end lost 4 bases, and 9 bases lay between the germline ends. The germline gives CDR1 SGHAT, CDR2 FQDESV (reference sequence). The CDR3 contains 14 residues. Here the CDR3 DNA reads TGTGCCAGCAGCTTAGCGCTTCTCCCCACTGAAGCTTTCTTT. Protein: CASSLALLPTEAFF.